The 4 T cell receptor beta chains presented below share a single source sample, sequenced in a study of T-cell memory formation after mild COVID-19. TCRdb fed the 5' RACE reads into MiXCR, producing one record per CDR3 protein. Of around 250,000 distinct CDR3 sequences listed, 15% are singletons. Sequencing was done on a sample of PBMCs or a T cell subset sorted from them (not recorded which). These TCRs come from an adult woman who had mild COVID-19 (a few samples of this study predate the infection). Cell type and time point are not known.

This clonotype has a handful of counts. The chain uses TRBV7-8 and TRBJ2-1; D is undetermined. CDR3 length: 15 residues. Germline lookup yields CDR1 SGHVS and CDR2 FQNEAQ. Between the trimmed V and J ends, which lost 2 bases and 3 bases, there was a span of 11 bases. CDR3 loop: CASSLRLVNYNEQFF. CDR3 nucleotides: TGTGCCAGCAGCTTACGACTGGTTAACTACAATGAGCAGTTCTTC.

CDR3 residues: CATREVKNQQFF. DNA of the CDR3: TGCGCCACTCGGGAGGTGAAGAATCAGCAGTTCTTC. J is TRBJ2-1 and V is TRBV23-1, with 7 bases that match TRBD2. TRBV23-1 is an ORF for which the function is uncertain. The trim removed 10 bases at V and 11 bases at J, leaving 11 bases unmatched. CDR3 length equals 12 residues.

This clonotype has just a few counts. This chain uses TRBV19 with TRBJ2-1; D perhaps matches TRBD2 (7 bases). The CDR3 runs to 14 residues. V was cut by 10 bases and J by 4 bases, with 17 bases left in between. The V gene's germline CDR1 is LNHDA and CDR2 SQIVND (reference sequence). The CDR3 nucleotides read TGTGCCACCAACCAGAGGGGGGGTTACAATGAGCAGTTCTTC. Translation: CATNQRGGYNEQFF.

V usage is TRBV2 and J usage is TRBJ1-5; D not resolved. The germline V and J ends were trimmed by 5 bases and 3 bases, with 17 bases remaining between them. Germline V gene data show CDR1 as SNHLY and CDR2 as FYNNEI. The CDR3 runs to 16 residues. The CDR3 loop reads CASSKNVGVTNQPQHF. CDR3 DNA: TGTGCCAGCAGTAAGAACGTCGGGGTCACCAATCAGCCCCAGCATTTT.